This T cell receptor beta chain comes out of a study of cytomegalovirus exposure and HLA in healthy donors. Healthy individuals who donated bone marrow served as the donors. Turning to this clone: Its antigen is unidentified.

Vbeta (60) and Jbeta (13) primers were used in the PCR. Clones were sequenced by immunoSEQ multiplex PCR, and TCRdb holds only the in-frame ones, with some missing. The sample contains fewer than 250,000 clones, roughly three quarters of which appear only once. Overall study findings and caveats: In vitro assays verified that a few CMV-associated chains recognized CMV antigens specifically.

From germline, CDR1 is SGHNT and CDR2 YYREEE (reference sequence). With 7 bases removed from V and 3 bases from J, the gap between germline ends came to 16 bases. This CDR3 comprises 14 residues. The sample was PBMCs. The chain combines TRBV5-4 with TRBJ1-1; perhaps TRBD1 as D (6 bases). The sequence derives from a woman between 45 and 60 years old in good health and CMV-seronegative. The CDR3 DNA is TGTGCCAGCTTTTCGGGGGGGCGGGACACTGAAGCTTTCTTT. Its translation is CASFSGGRDTEAFF.